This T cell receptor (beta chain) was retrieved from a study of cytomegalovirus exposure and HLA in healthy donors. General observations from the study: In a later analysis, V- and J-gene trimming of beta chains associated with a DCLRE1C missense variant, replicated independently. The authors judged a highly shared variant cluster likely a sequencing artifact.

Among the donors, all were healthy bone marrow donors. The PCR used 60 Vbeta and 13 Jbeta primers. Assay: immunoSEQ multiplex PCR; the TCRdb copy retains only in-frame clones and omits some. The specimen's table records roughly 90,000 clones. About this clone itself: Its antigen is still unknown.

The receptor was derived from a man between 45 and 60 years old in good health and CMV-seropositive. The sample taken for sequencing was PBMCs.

The CDR3 region is CAWGRSTGELFF. In DNA form, the CDR3 reads TGTGCCTGGGGTCGTAGCACCGGGGAGCTGTTTTTT. The gene calls are TRBV30 and TRBJ2-2; D remains unclear. Germline CDR1 GTSNPN, CDR2 SVGIG (reference sequence). With 5 bases removed from V and 4 bases from J, the gap between germline ends came to 8 bases. This CDR3 region has 12 residues.